A single sample is the source of the 20 T cell receptor beta chains below, sequenced in a study of graft-versus-host responses after intestinal transplantation. These receptors are not linked to any known antigen. Sequencing used immunoSEQ multiplex PCR; TCRdb keeps in-frame clones, though not all of them. The table lists around 110,000 clones, around 94% of them singletons. Material: unstimulated CD8+ T cells sorted from spleen or lymph node cells, obtained before transplant. These receptors originate from a human donor who was the organ donor for an intestinal transplant.

CDR3 residues: CASSLDRTGGIYEQYF. For the CDR3, the DNA is TGCGCCAGCAGCTTGGATCGGACAGGGGGCATCTACGAGCAGTACTTC. The V and J genes are TRBV5-1 and TRBJ2-7; TRBD1 aligns across 11 bases. CDR1 and CDR2 from the germline V gene are SGHRS and YFSETQ. The CDR3 runs 16 residues. The junction had 5 bases not matched to a gene; V was cut back by 0 bases and J by 3 bases. Full variable domain (missing parts from reference TRBV5-1 and TRBJ2-7): KAGVTQTPRYLIKTRGQQVTLSCSPISGHRSVSWYQQTPGQGLQFLFEYFSETQRNKGNFPGRFSGRQFSNSRSEMNVSTLELGDSALYLCASSLDRTGGIYEQYFGPGTRLTVT.

The chain recombines TRBV11-2 with TRBJ2-1; 9 bases map to TRBD2. The CDR3 runs to 15 residues. Trimming at V came to 0 bases and at J to 8 bases, leaving 5 bases not matched to a gene. Per the germline V gene, CDR1 is SGHAT and CDR2 is FQNNGV. CDR3 sequence (DNA): TGTGCCAGCAGCTTAGATCTAGCGGGGACGGATGAGCAGTTCTTC. This gives the protein CASSLDLAGTDEQFF.

This chain links TRBV2 with TRBJ2-2, with D possibly TRBD1 on 6 matching bases. This CDR3 comprises 11 residues. Germline-derived CDR1 and CDR2 are SNHLY and FYNNEI. Trimming took 9 bases from V and 6 from J, leaving 8 bases between them. The chain's CDR3 is CARQGPGELFF. Here the CDR3 DNA reads TGTGCCAGACAGGGCCCCGGGGAGCTGTTTTTT.

The CDR3 loop reads CAISEPRTGWGNTIYF. The CDR3 DNA reads as TGTGCCATCAGTGAGCCACGGACAGGGTGGGGAAACACCATATATTTT. This rearrangement joins TRBV10-3 to TRBJ1-3; 8 bases line up with TRBD1. Germline CDR1 ENHRY, CDR2 SYGVKD. This CDR3 is 16 amino acids long. J gave up 4 bases and V 2 bases, and 7 bases lay outside the gene matches.

J is TRBJ2-1 and V is TRBV28, with 9 nucleotides matching TRBD2. Looked up from germline, CDR1 is MDHEN and CDR2 is SYDVKM. This CDR3 is 16 amino acids long. The trim removed 5 bases at V and 0 bases at J, leaving 5 bases unmatched. CDR3 DNA sequence: TGTGCCAGCAGTAGACTAGCGGCCAGCTCCTACAATGAGCAGTTCTTC. Translating it yields CASSRLAASSYNEQFF.

The chain recombines TRBV9 with TRBJ2-5, with a tentative D call TRBD2 (6 bases). CDR1 and CDR2 from the germline V gene are SGDLS and YYNGEE. The germline V and J ends were trimmed by 0 bases and 4 bases, with 10 bases remaining between them. This CDR3 is built from 14 residues. The CDR3 is CASSVAGARETQYF. The CDR3 nucleotides read TGTGCCAGCAGCGTAGCGGGAGCCCGAGAGACCCAGTACTTC. Complete variable domain (other parts from reference TRBV9 and TRBJ2-5): DSGVTQTPKHLITATGQRVTLRCSPRSGDLSVYWYQQSLDQGLQFLIQYYNGEERAKGNILERFSAQQFPDLHSELNLSSLELGDSALYFCASSVAGARETQYFGPGTRLLVL.

V usage is TRBV11-3 and J usage is TRBJ2-1; D possibly matches TRBD1 or TRBD2 (5 bases each). In germline, CDR1 is SGHNT, CDR2 YENEEA. The CDR3 consists of 15 residues. The V and J ends lost 0 bases and 7 bases respectively, with 13 bases between them. The CDR3 region has the DNA TGTGCCAGCAGCTTAGAGGGACGGTCGAAAAATGAGCAGTTCTTC. Its translation: CASSLEGRSKNEQFF. The full variable domain, in which reference TRBV11-3 and TRBJ2-1 provide the parts outside the CDR3, is EAGVVQSPRYKIIEKKQPVAFWCNPISGHNTLYWYLQNLGQGPELLIRYENEEAVDDSQLPKDRFSAERLKGVDSTLKIQPAELGDSAVYLCASSLEGRSKNEQFFGPGTRLTVL.

This chain joins TRBV28 and TRBJ2-7, with 10 bases matching TRBD1. This CDR3 spans 18 amino acids. Trimming removed 3 bases from V and 5 bases from J; junction bases left unmatched: 16. The germline V gene encodes CDR1 MDHEN and CDR2 SYDVKM. CDR3 region: CASSFKIEATGGRNEQYF. The CDR3 nucleotides are TGTGCCAGCAGTTTCAAGATAGAGGCGACAGGGGGCAGGAACGAGCAGTACTTC.

The V gene is TRBV4-3, the J gene TRBJ2-7; TRBD2 matches 9 bases. CDR1 LGHNA and CDR2 YSLEER come from the germline V gene. This CDR3 has 15 residues. Losses at the gene ends were 5 bases for V and 2 bases for J; bases not matched to a gene: 7. CDR3 sequence (DNA): TGCGCCAGCAGCTGGGATCTAGCGGGACCCTACGAGCAGTACTTC. It codes for CASSWDLAGPYEQYF.

As concerns this clone: Germline and junction disagree at one end, which may indicate a read error. The rearrangement links TRBV7-7 to TRBJ2-4; D perhaps matches TRBD2 (6 bases). The CDR3 spans 15 residues. Per the germline V gene, CDR1 is SSHAT and CDR2 is FNYEAQ (reference sequence). The CDR3 region is CASSHRENIENIQYF. The CDR3 DNA sequence: TGTGCTAGCAGCCACCGGGAGAACATAGAAAACATTCAGTACTTC.

The chain links TRBV10-1 to TRBJ1-5; D unresolved. The CDR3 runs to 17 residues. The V and J ends lost 0 bases and 0 bases respectively, with 12 bases between them. Germline assignment: CDR1 WNHNN and CDR2 SYGVQD (reference sequence). CDR3: CASSESTDTYSNQPQHF. The CDR3 DNA follows: TGCGCCAGCAGTGAGTCTACAGATACATATAGCAATCAGCCCCAGCATTTT.

This clone was picked up one time. The gene calls are TRBV19 and TRBJ2-1; no clear D gene. Germline V CDR1 and CDR2: LNHDA, SQIVND (reference sequence). The CDR3 runs 12 residues. The germline V and J ends were trimmed by 3 bases and 7 bases, with 7 bases remaining between them. The CDR3 sequence is CASSIEPNEQFF. In nucleotides, the CDR3 is TGTGCCAGTAGTATCGAACCAAATGAGCAGTTCTTC.

The V and J genes are TRBV28 and TRBJ2-1, with TRBD1 matching over 7 bases. CDR3 length: 15 residues. V gave up 3 bases and J gave up 8 bases; unmatched junction bases: 10. Germline lookup yields CDR1 MDHEN and CDR2 SYDVKM. Here the CDR3 reads CASSFRQGRFDEQFF. The CDR3 DNA follows: TGTGCCAGCAGTTTTCGACAGGGTAGATTCGATGAGCAGTTCTTC.

The V and J genes are TRBV4-2 and TRBJ2-7; 8 bases map to TRBD2. V shed 4 bases and J 1 base; nucleotides not matched to a gene: 6. CDR1 and CDR2 (germline): LGHNA, YNFKEQ. CDR3 length equals 15 residues. CDR3 region: CASSPTSVQSYEQYF. The CDR3 region has the DNA TGTGCCAGCAGCCCGACTAGCGTTCAATCCTACGAGCAGTACTTC.

The DNA of the CDR3 is TGTGCCAGCAGTGAATATAGGGACGAGCAGTACTTC. Its protein is CASSEYRDEQYF. The V and J genes are TRBV6-1 and TRBJ2-7, with D unresolved. This CDR3 region has 12 residues. V lost 2 bases and J 5 bases, leaving 7 bases between the germline ends. CDR1 and CDR2 (germline): MNHNS, SASEGT.

V usage is TRBV7-8 and J usage is TRBJ2-7; 7 bases align to TRBD1. The trim removed 2 bases at V and 4 bases at J, leaving 11 bases unmatched. Germline CDR1 is SGHVS and CDR2 is FQNEAQ. The CDR3 consists of 16 residues. The CDR3 sequence: CASSLRRSSGGYEQYF. The CDR3 bases are TGTGCCAGCAGCTTAAGAAGATCGTCAGGGGGATACGAGCAGTACTTC.

V is TRBV15 and J is TRBJ2-1; D is unresolved. V was pared by 0 bases and J by 5 bases, with 11 bases between. The CDR3 is made up of 15 amino acids. Germline loops: CDR1 LNHNV, CDR2 YYDKDF (reference sequence). In nucleotides, the CDR3 is TGTGCCACCAGCAGAGATCTCTCCGAGAACAATGAGCAGTTCTTC. This encodes CATSRDLSENNEQFF.

This rearrangement joins TRBV4-2 to TRBJ2-7; TRBD2 matches at 10 bases. With V trimmed by 2 bases and J by 7 bases, 8 bases remained unmatched. Germline V lookup: CDR1 LGHNA, CDR2 YNFKEQ. The CDR3 extends over 15 amino acids. CDR3 DNA: TGTGCCAGCAGCCAATTACTAGCGGGACTCTGGGAGCAGTACTTC. Amino acids: CASSQLLAGLWEQYF.

This clone was seen just once. The V and J genes are TRBV13 and TRBJ1-2; the D is unclear. CDR1 is PRHDT and CDR2 is FYEKMQ in the germline V gene (reference sequence). CDR3 length: 15 amino acids. The V gene lost 1 base and the J gene lost 4 bases, with 13 bases spanning the gap. The CDR3 nucleotides are TGTGCCAGCAGCTTAGCTACGGAGGGCGTCTATGGCTACACCTTC. Translation gives CASSLATEGVYGYTF.

This chain joins TRBV9 and TRBJ2-1; 9 bases line up with TRBD1. CDR3 size: 15 residues. The J segment lost 6 bases and the V segment lost 0 bases, leaving 4 bases of the junction unmatched. Germline V gene data show CDR1 as SGDLS and CDR2 as YYNGEE. The CDR3 spells CASSVGDRVGNEQFF. DNA of the CDR3: TGTGCCAGCAGCGTAGGGGACAGGGTGGGCAATGAGCAGTTCTTC.